This T cell receptor beta chain came from a study of blood T cell repertoires in COVID-19. Study-wide context: Some COVID-19 samples were acute and others convalescent; all came from the United States, Italy and Spain.

Trimming removed 3 bases at V and 3 bases at J, with 14 bases between. Germline V gene lookup returns CDR1 MNHEY and CDR2 SMNVEV (reference sequence). CDR3 length equals 15 residues. Profiling relied on immunoSEQ multiplex PCR, and the TCRdb table lists in-frame clones only, not all of them. The sample lists some 200,000 clones, 81% occurring once. Sequences were obtained from peripheral blood. The V gene is TRBV27, the J gene TRBJ1-2; D is ambiguous. The source is a woman aged 40 to 50 with COVID-19, enrolled during active disease. CDR3 nucleotides: TGTGCCAGCAGTTTTGAGGCGCCGACCCACTATGGCTACACCTTC. This codes for CASSFEAPTHYGYTF.